Following are 26 T cell receptor beta chains from one sample sequenced in a study of T cell changes during pregnancy in multiple sclerosis. The repertoire was sequenced with immunoSEQ multiplex PCR; TCRdb's copy has only in-frame clones and lacks some. The repertoire includes approximately 99,000 clones, approximately 94% of them detected once, and less than 1% sits in the top ten. Here the sequenced sample was peripheral blood, taken after pregnancy. The receptors derive from a female donor with multiple sclerosis, enrolled in a pregnancy study.

The chain uses TRBV19 and TRBJ2-1; 10 positions agree with TRBD2. Germline values: CDR1 LNHDA, CDR2 SQIVND (reference sequence). CDR3 size: 16 residues. With 2 bases clipped from V and 7 bases from J, the junction kept 8 bases outside the gene matches. The CDR3, as DNA: TGTGCCAGTAGTATATTCAGCGGGAGGGCCAGAAATGAGCAGTTCTTC. It codes for CASSIFSGRARNEQFF.

This clone was observed a few times. The V and J genes are TRBV7-2 and TRBJ2-5; 13 bases line up with TRBD2. This CDR3 has 15 residues. J was trimmed by 4 bases and V by 5 bases; bases with no gene match: 4. In germline, CDR1 is SGHTA, CDR2 FQGNSA. CDR3 residues: CASSPWTSGRETQYF. The DNA of the CDR3 is TGTGCCAGCAGCCCGTGGACTAGCGGGAGAGAGACCCAGTACTTC.

The J gene is TRBJ2-3, the V gene TRBV10-3, with D tentatively TRBD1 (5 bases). Trimming stripped 6 bases from V and 2 bases from J, with 9 bases between. Germline CDR1 ENHRY, CDR2 SYGVKD. This CDR3 spans 13 amino acids. The CDR3 reads CAIRSGSTDTQYF. The DNA of the CDR3 is TGTGCCATCAGGTCAGGGTCCACAGATACGCAGTATTTT.

This clone was recorded only once. This rearrangement joins TRBV7-8 to TRBJ2-7; possibly TRBD2 for D (6 bases). The ends were cut back, 5 bases at V and 4 bases at J, with 18 bases in the middle. Germline lookup yields CDR1 SGHVS and CDR2 FQNEAQ. The CDR3 contains 15 residues. CDR3 DNA sequence: TGTGCCAGCAGCCTCCGGGACTTGGAGGAGTACGAGCAGTACTTC. It translates to CASSLRDLEEYEQYF.

About this clone itself: The sample holds other DNA sequences that translate to the same CDR3. The gene calls are TRBV7-2 and TRBJ1-5; the D is unclear. CDR1 is SGHTA and CDR2 is FQGNSA in the germline V gene. Trimming took 2 bases from V and 0 from J, leaving 8 bases between them. The CDR3 is 15 residues long. The CDR3 nucleotides read TGTGCCAGCAGCTTAACCGGAGATAGCAATCAGCCCCAGCATTTT. This translates into CASSLTGDSNQPQHF.

The V call is TRBV5-1, the J call TRBJ2-1, with 16 bases aligning to TRBD2. Germline V gene lookup returns CDR1 SGHRS and CDR2 YFSETQ. J was trimmed by 8 bases and V by 3 bases; bases with no gene match: 8. The CDR3 consists of 17 residues. The CDR3 sequence is CASSWGLAGGPGDEQFF. The CDR3 DNA follows: TGCGCCAGCAGCTGGGGACTAGCGGGAGGGCCCGGCGATGAGCAGTTCTTC.

The J gene is TRBJ2-1, the V gene TRBV19; D call uncertain. The CDR3 extends over 13 amino acids. Germline lookup yields CDR1 LNHDA and CDR2 SQIVND (reference sequence). The ends were cut back, 2 bases at V and 9 bases at J, with 11 bases in the middle. CDR3 region: CASSIRGVSEQFF. DNA of the CDR3: TGTGCCAGTAGTATAAGAGGTGTCAGTGAGCAGTTCTTC.

This clone appeared a single time. The chain couples TRBV5-1 to TRBJ2-7, with D perhaps matching TRBD1 (8 bases). The CDR3 length is 17 residues. The V end was cut by 4 bases, the J end by 1 base, with 21 bases between. CDR1 and CDR2 from the germline V gene are SGHRS and YFSETQ. CDR3 region: CASSARQGTMDSYEQYF. In nucleotides, the CDR3 is TGCGCCAGCAGCGCCCGACAGGGGACTATGGATTCCTACGAGCAGTACTTC.

V and J are TRBV19 and TRBJ2-2; TRBD1 is a possible D gene (5 bases). The CDR3 spans 14 residues. Trimming took 3 bases from V and 1 from J, leaving 6 bases between them. Germline V gives CDR1 LNHDA, CDR2 SQIVND (reference sequence). The CDR3 loop reads CASSITGNTGELFF. CDR3 in DNA: TGTGCCAGTAGTATTACAGGGAACACCGGGGAGCTGTTTTTT.

This chain connects TRBV5-6 to TRBJ2-1; D not certain. V lost 1 base and J 7 bases, leaving 12 bases between the germline ends. CDR1 is SGHDT, CDR2 YYEEEE, per germline. CDR3 size: 14 residues. CDR3: CASSLTLGLNEQFF. The CDR3 bases are TGTGCCAGCAGCTTGACGCTGGGCCTGAATGAGCAGTTCTTC. The full variable domain, completed using reference TRBV5-6 and TRBJ2-1, is DAGVTQSPTHLIKTRGQQVTLRCSPKSGHDTVSWYQQALGQGPQFIFQYYEEEERQRGNFPDRFSGHQFPNYSSELNVNALLLGDSALYLCASSLTLGLNEQFFGPGTRLTVL.

The rearrangement joins TRBV28 to TRBJ1-5, with D possibly being TRBD1 (5 bases). Germline CDR1 and CDR2: MDHEN and SYDVKM. The CDR3 loop spans 14 amino acids. Trimming removed 2 bases from V and 4 bases from J, with 9 bases in between. This CDR3 is CASSLRGSNQPQHF. The CDR3 DNA reads TGTGCCAGCAGTTTAAGGGGTAGTAATCAGCCCCAGCATTTT.

The chain is built from TRBV29-1 and TRBJ1-2, with TRBD1 identical over 7 bases. This CDR3 has 13 residues. The germline gives CDR1 SQVTM, CDR2 ANQGSEA. Trimming at V came to 7 bases and at J to 7 bases, leaving 12 bases not matched to a gene. CDR3 DNA: TGCAGCGCTGGACAGGCGGCGTACGGTGGCTACACCTTC. Protein sequence: CSAGQAAYGGYTF.

This clone was seen just once. The J gene is TRBJ2-3, the V gene TRBV23-1; TRBD2 matches at 12 bases. TRBV23-1 is filed as an ORF, its function uncertain. CDR3 size: 21 residues. Trimming took 0 bases from V and 0 from J; bases not matched to a gene: 13. The CDR3 is CASSQSFTGTSGPTSTDTQYF. The CDR3, as DNA: TGCGCCAGCAGTCAATCGTTCACCGGGACTAGCGGGCCCACTAGCACAGATACGCAGTATTTT.

V and J are TRBV19 and TRBJ2-1, with 7 bases identical to TRBD2. The CDR3 contains 15 residues. Germline CDR1 and CDR2: LNHDA and SQIVND (reference sequence). With 1 base clipped from V and 4 bases from J, the junction kept 4 bases outside the gene matches. The CDR3 sequence: CASSIGGSVYNEQFF. For the CDR3, the DNA is TGTGCCAGTAGTATAGGCGGGAGTGTGTACAATGAGCAGTTCTTC.

The chain couples TRBV27 to TRBJ2-7, with D unclear. Between the trimmed V and J ends, which lost 3 bases and 4 bases, there was a span of 10 bases. This CDR3 is 13 amino acids long. Germline V CDR1 and CDR2: MNHEY, SMNVEV (reference sequence). The CDR3: CASSLASGYEQYF. The CDR3 nucleotides are TGTGCCAGCAGTTTGGCTAGTGGATACGAGCAGTACTTC.

This chain links TRBV2 with TRBJ2-3; 13 bases are shared with TRBD2. Unmatched junction bases numbered 6, after V lost 7 bases and J lost 5 bases. This CDR3 is built from 15 residues. CDR1 and CDR2 (germline): SNHLY, FYNNEI. The CDR3 DNA is TGTGCCAGCACCTGGACTAGCGGGAGAGTAGATACGCAGTATTTT. Translated, it gives CASTWTSGRVDTQYF.

The chain employs TRBV14 and TRBJ2-3; D is uncertain. Germline-derived CDR1 and CDR2 are SGHDN and FVKESK. V lost 4 bases and J lost 2, with 4 bases in between. This CDR3 has 12 residues. CDR3 coding DNA: TGTGCCAGCAGCCTCCTCACAGATACGCAGTATTTT. Translating gives CASSLLTDTQYF.

CDR3 coding DNA: TGTGCCAGCAGCTTGGTACAGGGGGACTATGGCTACACCTTC. This translates into CASSLVQGDYGYTF. V and J are TRBV5-5 and TRBJ1-2; 8 positions match TRBD1. Germline CDR1 reads SGHKS; CDR2 reads YYEKEE (reference sequence). With 0 bases clipped from V and 3 bases from J, the junction kept 1 base outside the gene matches. The CDR3 is made up of 14 amino acids.

The chain joins TRBV11-2 to TRBJ2-3; 8 bases agree with TRBD1. The length of the CDR3 is 15 residues. CDR1 SGHAT and CDR2 FQNNGV come from the germline V gene. The trim removed 3 bases at V and 6 bases at J, leaving 8 bases unmatched. As DNA, the CDR3 is TGTGCCAGCAGCTTGGGGGACAGGCAATTGGATACGCAGTATTTT. It codes for CASSLGDRQLDTQYF.

This clone was picked up one time. V and J are TRBV7-7 and TRBJ2-3; 10 nucleotides match TRBD2. The germline CDR1 and CDR2 sequences are SSHAT and FNYEAQ (reference sequence). The CDR3 length is 16 residues. Losses at the gene ends were 5 bases for V and 8 bases for J; bases not matched to a gene: 13. CDR3 bases: TGTGCCAGCAGCCCCGGACTAGCGGAGGGGGGTGGTACGCAGTATTTT. Its protein is CASSPGLAEGGGTQYF.

The chain uses TRBV18 and TRBJ2-2; 13 positions match TRBD2. Per germline, CDR1 KGHSH and CDR2 LQKENI. This CDR3 comprises 19 residues. Germline trimming cut 8 bases from V and 4 bases from J; bases unmatched to any gene: 16. The CDR3 DNA is TGTGCCAGCACTCGGCGCGACTTGGGACTAGCGGGATCCACCGGGGAGCTGTTTTTT. Its protein product is CASTRRDLGLAGSTGELFF.

This rearrangement joins TRBV5-1 to TRBJ2-1; the D is unclear. The CDR3 is 13 residues long. With 4 bases removed from V and 7 bases from J, the gap between germline ends came to 12 bases. Germline values: CDR1 SGHRS, CDR2 YFSETQ. The CDR3 loop reads CASSPSLVNEQFF. Written as DNA, the CDR3 is TGCGCCAGCAGCCCGTCCTTAGTGAATGAGCAGTTCTTC.

This clone was detected once. The chain employs TRBV25-1 and TRBJ2-7, with TRBD2 matching 10 bases. This CDR3 has 13 residues. Germline assignment: CDR1 MGHDK and CDR2 SYGVNS. V gave up 7 bases and J gave up 2 bases; unmatched junction bases: 2. CDR3 loop: CASTGTSAYEQYF. The CDR3 region has the DNA TGTGCCAGCACCGGGACTAGCGCCTACGAGCAGTACTTC.

DNA of the CDR3: TGTGCCACCAGCAGAGACCAGCCGGCCAGCGGGAGTAATGGATACGAGCAGTACTTC. Protein: CATSRDQPASGSNGYEQYF. This chain connects TRBV15 to TRBJ2-7, with TRBD2 identical over 8 bases. V lost 0 bases and J lost 4; bases outside the gene matches: 17. The CDR3 loop spans 19 amino acids. CDR1 LNHNV and CDR2 YYDKDF come from the germline V gene (reference sequence). Full variable domain (rest looked up from reference TRBV15 and TRBJ2-7): DAMVIQNPRYQVTQFGKPVTLSCSQTLNHNVMYWYQQKSSQAPKLLFHYYDKDFNNEADTPDNFQSRRPNTSFCFLDIRSPGLGDTAMYLCATSRDQPASGSNGYEQYFGPGTRLTVT.

V usage is TRBV7-7 and J usage is TRBJ2-1; 11 nucleotides match TRBD2. The trim removed 5 bases at V and 3 bases at J, leaving 3 bases unmatched. This CDR3 spans 15 amino acids. CDR1 is SSHAT, CDR2 FNYEAQ, per germline (reference sequence). In DNA, the CDR3 is TGTGCCAGCAGCCCCGGGACTAGCGGCTACAATGAGCAGTTCTTC. Translation gives CASSPGTSGYNEQFF.

The J gene is TRBJ1-2, the V gene TRBV19, with D possibly TRBD1 on 5 matching bases. The V gene lost 5 bases and the J gene lost 5 bases, with 12 bases spanning the gap. The CDR3 is made up of 13 amino acids. Germline assignment: CDR1 LNHDA and CDR2 SQIVND (reference sequence). The CDR3 nucleotides read TGTGCCAGTAGTCCGGGACTCTCGTATGGCTACACCTTC. Its protein is CASSPGLSYGYTF.